This entry features one TCR beta chain sequence. Trimming took 4 bases from V and 4 from J; bases not matched to a gene: 6. The CDR3 totals 16 residues. Germline V gene data show CDR1 as SGHDT and CDR2 as YYEEEE. This entry is derived from a study of long-term antiretroviral therapy in people with HIV. They ran version v3.0 of the immunoSEQ assay at survey level. Repertoires were generated with immunoSEQ multiplex PCR, while TCRdb's copy carries only in-frame clones and drops some. The data show 15,000 to 20,000 clones, over 70% seen once. The receptor was isolated from a man between 50 and 59 years old with HIV. This specimen was unsorted PBMCs, taken 0.3 years before starting antiretroviral therapy. The chain has TRBV5-6 and TRBJ2-5; 14 positions match TRBD2. CDR3 coding DNA: TGTGCCAGCAGCCAGGGACTAGCGGGAGTACGAGAGACCCAGTACTTC. Translating gives CASSQGLAGVRETQYF.